This T cell receptor beta chain came from a study of post-analysis software for immune sequencing data. Study context: Clinical courses comprised relapsing-remitting, secondary progressive and progressive-relapsing multiple sclerosis. General study findings and limits: In patients, about 5 TRBV segments were more frequent than in controls, with TRBV5-6, TRBV5-1 and TRBV20-1 among them. Normalized Chao1 diversity was significantly lower in multiple sclerosis patients than in controls.

The CDR3 sequence is 14 residues long. Germline CDR1 and CDR2: SGHRS and YFSETQ. V shed 2 bases, J shed 4 bases, and the junction held 5 bases outside the gene matches. Every TCR beta cDNA library bore unique molecular identifiers. TCRdb recomputed calls from the PCR reads with MiXCR, one row per CDR3 protein. The sample shows 800,000 to 950,000 distinct CDR3 sequences, roughly half of them seen only once. On this clonotype itself: Its antigen is not identified.

Sequencing input: blood. This chain uses TRBV5-1 with TRBJ2-5, with 7 bases aligning to TRBD2. The origin of this receptor is a girl under 18 with multiple sclerosis. The CDR3 reads CASSFKGLGETQYF. The CDR3, as DNA: TGCGCCAGCAGCTTTAAAGGACTAGGAGAGACCCAGTACTTC.